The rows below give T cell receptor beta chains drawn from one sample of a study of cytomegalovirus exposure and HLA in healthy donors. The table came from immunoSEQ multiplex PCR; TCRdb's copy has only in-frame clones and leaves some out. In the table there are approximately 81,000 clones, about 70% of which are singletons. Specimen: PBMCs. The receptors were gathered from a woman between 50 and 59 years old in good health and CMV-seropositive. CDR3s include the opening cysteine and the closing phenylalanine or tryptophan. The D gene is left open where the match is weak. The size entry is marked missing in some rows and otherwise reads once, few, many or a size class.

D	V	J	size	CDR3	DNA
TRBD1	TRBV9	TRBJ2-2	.	CASSVVETGVGELFF	TGTGCCAGCAGCGTAGTGGAGACAGGGGTCGGGGAGCTGTTTTTT
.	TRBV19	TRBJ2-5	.	CASSSQGTQETQYF	TGTGCCAGTAGCTCCCAGGGAACCCAAGAGACCCAGTACTTC
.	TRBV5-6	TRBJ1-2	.	CASSRTGHGYDGYTF	TGTGCCAGCAGCAGAACCGGACACGGGTATGATGGCTACACCTTC
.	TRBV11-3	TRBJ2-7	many	CASSTIERVSTYEQYF	TGTGCCAGCAGCACCATCGAGAGGGTCTCAACCTACGAGCAGTACTTC
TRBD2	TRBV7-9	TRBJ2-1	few	CASSLSGRAQFF	TGTGCCAGCAGCTTAAGCGGGAGGGCCCAGTTCTTC
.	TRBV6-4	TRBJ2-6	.	CASSDSRSGANVLTF	TGTGCCAGCAGTGACTCGAGATCTGGGGCCAACGTCCTGACTTTC
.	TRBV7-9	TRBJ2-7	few	CASSLSPLWRDPYEQYF	TGTGCCAGCAGCTTAAGCCCACTGTGGCGGGACCCTTACGAGCAGTACTTC
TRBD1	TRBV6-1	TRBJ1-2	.	CASSEGQWYGYTF	TGTGCCAGCAGTGAGGGACAGTGGTATGGCTACACCTTC
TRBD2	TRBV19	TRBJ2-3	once	CASSNRLAGSTDTQYF	TGTGCCAGTAGTAATAGACTAGCGGGAAGCACAGATACGCAGTATTTT
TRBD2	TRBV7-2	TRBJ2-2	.	CASSWRAGGTGELFF	TGTGCCAGCAGCTGGAGGGCGGGAGGCACCGGGGAGCTGTTTTTT
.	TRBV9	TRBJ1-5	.	CASSVAGENQPQHF	TGTGCCAGCAGCGTAGCGGGGGAGAACCAGCCCCAGCATTTT
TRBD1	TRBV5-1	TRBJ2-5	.	CASSLARDGRGLETQYF	TGCGCCAGCAGCTTAGCCCGGGATGGCAGGGGGCTTGAGACCCAGTACTTC
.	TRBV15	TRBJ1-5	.	CATSRDLGGTYRSQPQHF	TGTGCCACCAGCAGAGATCTTGGCGGAACGTATCGCAGTCAGCCCCAGCATTTT
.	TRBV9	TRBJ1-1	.	CASSVCRGEGPRNTEAFF	TGTGCCAGCAGCGTATGTCGTGGAGAGGGCCCAAGGAACACTGAAGCTTTCTTT
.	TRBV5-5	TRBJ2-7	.	CASSLVSYEQYF	TGTGCCAGCAGCTTGGTGAGTTACGAGCAGTACTTC
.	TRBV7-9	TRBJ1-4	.	CASSGAGVGKLFF	TGTGCCAGCAGCGGGGCGGGAGTTGGAAAACTGTTTTTT
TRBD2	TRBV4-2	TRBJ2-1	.	CASSLGLAEVNEQFF	TGTGCCAGCAGTCTTGGACTAGCGGAAGTCAATGAGCAGTTCTTC